These T cell receptor beta chains were read from a single sample in a study of blood T cell repertoires in COVID-19. Repertoires were generated with immunoSEQ multiplex PCR, while TCRdb's copy carries only in-frame clones and drops some. The sample carries fewer than 250,000 clones, 70% to 90% recorded once. The sequenced material came from peripheral blood. Receptor source: a woman in her 50s with active or convalescent COVID-19. The CDR3 runs from the conserved cysteine through the conserved F or W. A D gene is named only where the DNA matches it firmly. Clone sizes are given selectively: once, few, many, or a class where the clone is expanded.

d_gene,j_gene,abundance,v_gene,CDR3nt,CDR3aa
TRBD2,TRBJ2-5,.,TRBV5-1,TGCGCCAGCAGCTTGGGACTAGCGGGAGGGCAAGAGACCCAGTACTTC,CASSLGLAGGQETQYF
.,TRBJ2-5,.,TRBV3-1/TRBV3-2,TGTGCCAGCAGCCAAGATCCCGTCGGAGAGACCCAGTACTTC,CASSQDPVGETQYF
TRBD1,TRBJ2-5,.,TRBV27,TGTGCCAGCAGTGTGACAGGGGTTCTGCGTGAGACCCAGTACTTC,CASSVTGVLRETQYF
.,TRBJ1-6,.,TRBV2,TGTGCCAGCAGTCCCACCGTCCACTTCTCCTATAATTCACCCCTCCACTTT,CASSPTVHFSYNSPLHF
TRBD2,TRBJ2-7,.,TRBV7-3,TGTGCCAGCAGCTCCACTACTTCGCGGGGGGGCTACGAGCAGTACTTC,CASSSTTSRGGYEQYF
.,TRBJ1-1,.,TRBV28,TGTGCCACCCTCGTAGTGAACACTGAAGCTTTCTTT,CATLVVNTEAFF
.,TRBJ1-1,.,TRBV14,TGTGCCAGCAGCCAAGAGACACAAACTGAAGCTTTCTTT,CASSQETQTEAFF
.,TRBJ2-2,.,TRBV19,TGTGCCACCCCGGGAAGGAACGCGAACACCGGGGAGCTGTTTTTT,CATPGRNANTGELFF
.,TRBJ2-3,.,TRBV6-5,TGTGCCAGCAGGGGTTTACTATTTCCAGATACGCAGTATTTT,CASRGLLFPDTQYF
TRBD1,TRBJ1-2,.,TRBV27,TGTGCCAGCAGTTATGACAGGGGAGCTATCTATGGCTACACCTTC,CASSYDRGAIYGYTF
TRBD1,TRBJ1-6,.,TRBV5-1,TGCGCCAGCAGCAGAGCAGGACAGGGAGGTAATTCACCCCTCCACTTT,CASSRAGQGGNSPLHF
TRBD1,TRBJ1-5,.,TRBV27,TGTGCCAGCAGCCCCCTTGGGACAGGGGTGGTTAGCAATCAGCCCCAGCATTTT,CASSPLGTGVVSNQPQHF
TRBD1,TRBJ1-5,.,TRBV6-5,TGTGCCAGCCATCAGGGGGCTGAGTCCGGGCCCCAGCATTTT,CASHQGAESGPQHF
.,TRBJ2-7,.,TRBV18,TGTGCCAGCTCACCACCGGAGGGCGGATCCTACGAGCAGTACTTC,CASSPPEGGSYEQYF
.,TRBJ1-3,.,TRBV6-1,TGTGCCAGCAGTGAAGGCCCAGATGGAAACACCATATATTTT,CASSEGPDGNTIYF
TRBD2,TRBJ2-5,.,TRBV5-1,TGCGCCAGCAGCAGAGGGACTAGCGGGCCTCAAGAGACCCAGTACTTC,CASSRGTSGPQETQYF
TRBD1,TRBJ2-2,.,TRBV2,TGTGCCAGCAGAAAGACAGGGATCAGCACCGGGGAGCTGTTTTTT,CASRKTGISTGELFF
.,TRBJ1-1,.,TRBV10-3,TGTGCCATCAGTGTACAGGGCAACCCGGGCACTGAAGCTTTCTTT,CAISVQGNPGTEAFF
TRBD1,TRBJ1-4,few,TRBV28,TGTGCCAGCAGAAAGACAGGGGTTGGGGAAAAACTGTTTTTT,CASRKTGVGEKLFF
.,TRBJ1-6,.,TRBV28,TGTGCCAGCAGGTTGACAGATTCACCCCTCCACTTT,CASRLTDSPLHF
.,TRBJ1-1,once,TRBV28,TGTGCCAGCAGTTTAACGGGAATGAACACTGAAGCTTTCTTT,CASSLTGMNTEAFF
.,TRBJ2-3,.,TRBV6-2/TRBV6-3,TGTGCCAGCAGTTACTCCAAAGCGGACCTCCTGAGCACAGATACGCAGTATTTT,CASSYSKADLLSTDTQYF
.,TRBJ1-1,.,TRBV4-1,TGCGCCAGCAGCCAAGAAATAATGCGGGGTACTGCTTTCTTT,CASSQEIMRGTAFF
.,TRBJ2-7,.,TRBV7-9,TGTGCCAGCAGCTTAGGCCTAGCCTACGAGCAGTACTTC,CASSLGLAYEQYF
.,TRBJ2-1,.,TRBV18,TGTGCCAGCCGACCGACTCCTGATGATTACAATGAGCAGTTCTTC,CASRPTPDDYNEQFF
TRBD2,TRBJ2-1,.,TRBV27,TGTGCCAGCAGAATAGCGGGAGTGGGGGGCAATGAGCAGTTCTTC,CASRIAGVGGNEQFF
TRBD2,TRBJ2-1,once,TRBV3-1/TRBV3-2,TGTGCCAGCAGCCATCCCGGGACTAGGCCCTACAATGAGCAGTTCTTC,CASSHPGTRPYNEQFF
TRBD2,TRBJ2-2,once,TRBV24-1,TGTGCCACCAGTGATTTCGGACTAGCGGGGGGTTCCACCGGGGAGCTGTTTTTT,CATSDFGLAGGSTGELFF
.,TRBJ2-7,once,TRBV9,TGTGCCAGCAGCGCAAGCGGTCTGAGCTCCTACGAGCAGTACTTC,CASSASGLSSYEQYF
.,TRBJ1-2,.,TRBV28,TGTGCCAGCAGTCATAGACCCTGGAGCCATGGCTACACCTTC,CASSHRPWSHGYTF
.,TRBJ1-5,.,TRBV10-3,TGTGCCATCCAGCCCAAGCAAAGCGGATATCAGCCCCAGCATTTT,CAIQPKQSGYQPQHF
.,TRBJ1-6,.,TRBV28,TGTGCCAGCAGTTTATGGCCGGGGGGGAAATCCTATAATTCACCCCTCCACTTT,CASSLWPGGKSYNSPLHF
TRBD1,TRBJ2-2,.,TRBV4-1,TGCGCCAGCAGCCATCAAGTGGGGACAGGGTCTGGGGAGCTGTTTTTT,CASSHQVGTGSGELFF
TRBD2,TRBJ2-3,.,TRBV5-1,TGCGCCAGCAGCCATCTAGCGGGGGGTCGCACAGATACGCAGTATTTT,CASSHLAGGRTDTQYF
TRBD2,TRBJ2-5,.,TRBV6-5,TGTGCCAGCAGTAGCGGGGAGCACGGGACCCAGTACTTC,CASSSGEHGTQYF
.,TRBJ1-1,.,TRBV5-1,TGCGCCAGCAGCGTGGAAGCGACCAAGAACACTGAAGCTTTCTTT,CASSVEATKNTEAFF
.,TRBJ2-2,.,TRBV28,TGTGCCAGCAGACAGACGAACACCGGGGAGCTGTTTTTT,CASRQTNTGELFF
TRBD1,TRBJ1-5,.,TRBV5-6,TGTGCCAGCAGCGGGACAGGGAGGAGCAATCAGCCCCAGCATTTT,CASSGTGRSNQPQHF
TRBD1,TRBJ1-1,.,TRBV9,TGTGCCAGCAGCCTCGGGACAGGTCACTTTGAAGCTTTCTTT,CASSLGTGHFEAFF
.,TRBJ1-5,.,TRBV12-5,TGTGCTAGTGGTTCGTCCAATCAGCCCCAGCATTTT,CASGSSNQPQHF
TRBD2,TRBJ2-2,.,TRBV5-1,TGCGCCAGCAGCCCCTGGGGGGGAACCAACACCGGGGAGCTGTTTTTT,CASSPWGGTNTGELFF
TRBD1,TRBJ1-4,.,TRBV5-1,TGCGCCAGCAGCGGGGGACAGAGGGCTGCAACTAATGAAAAACTGTTTTTT,CASSGGQRAATNEKLFF
TRBD1,TRBJ1-2,.,TRBV19,TGTGCCAGTAGTACTTTTTCCGGGACAGGGGGCTCCTCAAACTATGGCTACACCTTC,CASSTFSGTGGSSNYGYTF
TRBD1,TRBJ1-4,.,TRBV5-5,TGTGCCAGCAGCGGGACCGGGACAGCTAATGAAAAACTGTTTTTT,CASSGTGTANEKLFF
TRBD1,TRBJ1-2,.,TRBV4-2,TGTGCCAGCAGCCAACCCGGACAGGGCTATGGCTACACCTTC,CASSQPGQGYGYTF
.,TRBJ2-7,.,TRBV11-2,TGTGCCAGCAGTCGACGGGGGAGGGACACCTTTTACGAGCAGTACTTC,CASSRRGRDTFYEQYF
TRBD1,TRBJ1-2,.,TRBV5-6,TGTGCCAGCAGCTTGGCGGGACAGGGGGCGAGTGGCTACACCTTC,CASSLAGQGASGYTF
.,TRBJ1-1,.,TRBV3-1/TRBV3-2,TGTGCCAGCAGCCAGGGCAACACTGAAGCTTTCTTT,CASSQGNTEAFF
.,TRBJ1-3,.,TRBV5-1,TGCGCCAGCAGCTTGACAGGGAGCTCTGGAAACACCATATATTTT,CASSLTGSSGNTIYF
.,TRBJ2-2,.,TRBV5-6,TGTGCCAGCAGCTTGGTTAACGACAGGAGCACCGGGGAGCTGTTTTTT,CASSLVNDRSTGELFF
.,TRBJ1-5,.,TRBV5-1,TGCGCCAGCAGCTTAGACAGTCCGAATCAGCCCCAGCATTTT,CASSLDSPNQPQHF
.,TRBJ1-3,.,TRBV6-5,TGTGCCAGCAGTTACGGGGCAGGGAATGGAAACACCATATATTTT,CASSYGAGNGNTIYF
.,TRBJ1-2,few,TRBV6-1,TGTGCCAGCAGTGAAGCGCTATCCCCAACAGGGAACTATGGCTACACCTTC,CASSEALSPTGNYGYTF
.,TRBJ2-2,.,TRBV7-8,TGTGCCGGCGGGCACCAAAGGAGTTTCGGGGAGCTGTTTTTT,CAGGHQRSFGELFF
TRBD1,TRBJ1-5,.,TRBV24-1,TGTGCCACCAGTGATTTCCACCTGTTGGGTGGGGACAGGGGACACCATCAGCCCCAGCATTTT,CATSDFHLLGGDRGHHQPQHF
TRBD2,TRBJ2-2,.,TRBV7-9,TGTGCCAGCAGCCGGACTAGGGGAGCCTGGGAGCTGTTTTTT,CASSRTRGAWELFF
.,TRBJ1-2,.,TRBV6-2/TRBV6-3,TGTGCCAGCAGTTACGACAGAATAATAAACTATGGCTACACCTTC,CASSYDRIINYGYTF